The next 13 T cell receptor beta chains were all read from a single sample in a study of metastatic and nonmetastatic thyroid tumors. Until they underwent thyroid surgery, no patient had received any treatment. TCRdb re-analyzed the PCR reads using MiXCR. The repertoire holds approximately 17,000 clones, 27% seen once, with approximately 15% in the top ten. Material for sequencing was adjacent normal tissue. Every receptor here comes from a female donor with papillary thyroid cancer or a benign thyroid nodule (not recorded which). Some clones in this sample may be carry-over from other donors' samples.

The table lists this clone with a few counts. The V and J genes are TRBV28 and TRBJ1-2; D is uncertain. Between the trimmed V and J ends, which lost 7 bases and 6 bases, there was a span of 15 bases. Germline V gives CDR1 MDHEN, CDR2 SYDVKM. The CDR3 has 13 amino acids. CDR3 nucleotides: TGTGCCAGCACCACGGAATCCTTACATGGCTACACCTTC. Its translation: CASTTESLHGYTF.

The rearrangement links TRBV6-1 to TRBJ2-7; possibly TRBD2 for D (5 bases). V shed 10 bases and J shed 0 bases, with 13 bases lying between them. CDR3 length equals 13 residues. CDR1 is MNHNS, CDR2 SASEGT, per germline. CDR3 sequence: CATIATSSYEQYF. The CDR3 region has the DNA TGTGCCACCATAGCGACCAGCTCCTACGAGCAGTACTTC.

This clone is large in the sample. The J gene is TRBJ2-7, the V gene TRBV11-2; D ambiguous. V lost 3 bases and J 0 bases, leaving 0 bases between the germline ends. The CDR3 contains 11 residues. In germline, CDR1 is SGHAT, CDR2 FQNNGV. The CDR3 here is CASSFSYEQYF. The DNA for the CDR3 is TGTGCCAGCAGCTTCTCCTACGAGCAGTACTTC. Looking up the rest from reference TRBV11-2 and TRBJ2-7 gives the full variable domain: EAGVAQSPRYKIIEKRQSVAFWCNPISGHATLYWYQQILGQGPKLLIQFQNNGVVDDSQLPKDRFSAERLKGVDSTLKIQPAKLEDSAVYLCASSFSYEQYFGPGTRLTVT.

This clone was observed a few times. The chain couples TRBV6-1 to TRBJ2-7; D tentatively fits TRBD1 or TRBD2 (5 bases each). Germline V gene lookup returns CDR1 MNHNS and CDR2 SASEGT. Trimming removed 1 base from V and 2 bases from J, with 6 bases in between. The CDR3 has 13 amino acids. The CDR3, as DNA: TGTGCCAGCAGTGAAGGGGGGACCTACGAGCAGTACTTC. Encoded protein: CASSEGGTYEQYF.

This clone was observed once. The rearrangement links TRBV7-9 to TRBJ2-7, with 7 bases that match TRBD2. Germline CDR1 SEHNR, CDR2 FQNEAQ (reference sequence). This CDR3 has 13 residues. The trim removed 5 bases at V and 3 bases at J, leaving 4 bases unmatched. Here the CDR3 DNA reads TGTGCCAGCAGCGGGGCGGGGGACTACGAGCAGTACTTC. It yields the protein CASSGAGDYEQYF.

This chain uses TRBV13 with TRBJ2-7; D gene ambiguous. In germline, CDR1 is PRHDT, CDR2 FYEKMQ (reference sequence). The CDR3 contains 14 residues. The V end lost 0 bases, the J end lost 2 bases, and 8 bases lay between the germline ends. CDR3 residues: CASSLGQNPYEQYF. The CDR3 DNA sequence: TGTGCCAGCAGCTTAGGACAGAACCCCTACGAGCAGTACTTC. The variable domain in full, with the rest retrieved from reference TRBV13 and TRBJ2-7, is AAGVIQSPRHLIKEKRETATLKCYPIPRHDTVYWYQQGPGQDPQFLISFYEKMQSDKGSIPDRFSAQQFSDYHSELNMSSLELGDSALYFCASSLGQNPYEQYFGPGTRLTVT.

The genes are TRBV12-3 or TRBV12-4 and TRBJ1-2, with unresolved D. V was pared by 2 bases and J by 4 bases, with 8 bases between. This CDR3 has 13 amino acids. The CDR3 DNA sequence: TGTGCCAGCAGTTTACCGGGCCGCTATGGCTACACCTTC. Translation: CASSLPGRYGYTF.

The gene calls are TRBV20-1 and TRBJ2-7, with D perhaps matching TRBD2 (6 bases). The CDR3 totals 14 residues. The germline CDR1 and CDR2 sequences are DFQATT and SNEGSKA (reference sequence). V was trimmed by 1 base and J by 1 base, leaving 11 bases between them. CDR3 protein: CSARAAGGSYEQYF. CDR3 DNA sequence: TGCAGTGCTAGAGCAGCCGGGGGATCCTACGAGCAGTACTTC.

The chain couples TRBV30 to TRBJ2-1; either TRBD1 or TRBD2 may fit D (5 bases each). Trimming stripped 3 bases from V and 6 bases from J, with 15 bases between. CDR3 size: 14 residues. CDR1 GTSNPN and CDR2 SVGIG come from the germline V gene (reference sequence). The DNA for the CDR3 is TGTGCCTGGAGGATAGAGGGGAATGCCAATGAGCAGTTCTTC. Encoded protein: CAWRIEGNANEQFF.

This sequence joins TRBV5-1 and TRBJ2-2, with D maybe TRBD2 (6 bases). Germline values: CDR1 SGHRS, CDR2 YFSETQ. The CDR3 sequence is 17 residues long. The V gene lost 3 bases and the J gene lost 4 bases, with 19 bases spanning the gap. The CDR3 is CASSWMSPGAVTGELFF. The CDR3 DNA is TGCGCCAGCAGCTGGATGTCGCCGGGAGCGGTCACCGGGGAGCTGTTTTTT. Filled out from reference TRBV5-1 and TRBJ2-2, the complete variable domain reads KAGVTQTPRYLIKTRGQQVTLSCSPISGHRSVSWYQQTPGQGLQFLFEYFSETQRNKGNFPGRFSGRQFSNSRSEMNVSTLELGDSALYLCASSWMSPGAVTGELFFGEGSRLTVL.

The chain employs TRBV20-1 and TRBJ1-1; D is ambiguous. This CDR3 contains 11 residues. Germline V gene lookup returns CDR1 DFQATT and CDR2 SNEGSKA (reference sequence). The germline V and J ends were trimmed by 3 bases and 11 bases, with 13 bases remaining between them. CDR3 sequence reads: CSASLGPAAFF. The DNA of the CDR3 is TGCAGTGCTAGTCTAGGCCCCGCGGCTTTCTTT.

This clone was counted only a few times. This chain uses TRBV2 with TRBJ1-1, with D possibly matching TRBD1 (6 bases). The CDR3 contains 13 residues. Trimming removed 8 bases at V and 4 bases at J, with 14 bases between. Germline V CDR1 and CDR2: SNHLY, FYNNEI. The CDR3, as DNA: TGTGCCAGCGGTACAGGGACAAGCACTGAAGCTTTCTTT. Amino acids: CASGTGTSTEAFF.

This clone was counted only a few times. The rearrangement uses TRBV5-5 and TRBJ1-5; 9 nucleotides agree with TRBD1. The CDR3 extends over 17 amino acids. V dropped 6 bases and J dropped 4; count of bases not matched to a gene: 14. Germline-derived CDR1 and CDR2 are SGHKS and YYEKEE (reference sequence). CDR3: CASTYSDRTGANQPQHF. Here the CDR3 DNA reads TGTGCCAGCACCTACTCTGATAGGACAGGGGCAAATCAGCCCCAGCATTTT.